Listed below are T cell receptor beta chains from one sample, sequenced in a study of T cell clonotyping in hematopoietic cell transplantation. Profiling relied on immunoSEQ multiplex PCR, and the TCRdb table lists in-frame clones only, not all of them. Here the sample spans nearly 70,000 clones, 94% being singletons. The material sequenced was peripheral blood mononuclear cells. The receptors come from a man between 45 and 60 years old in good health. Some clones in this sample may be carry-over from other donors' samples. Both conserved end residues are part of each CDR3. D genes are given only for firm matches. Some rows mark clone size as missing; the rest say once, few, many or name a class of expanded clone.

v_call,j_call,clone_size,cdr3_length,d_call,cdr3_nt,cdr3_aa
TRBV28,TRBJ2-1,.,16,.,TGTGCCAGCGGCACCGGTTATTCGACTAGAGGCAATGAGCAGTTCTTC,CASGTGYSTRGNEQFF
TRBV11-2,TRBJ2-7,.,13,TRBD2,TGTGCCAGCGGTGGCGGGGGGAAGATTGAGCAGTACTTC,CASGGGGKIEQYF
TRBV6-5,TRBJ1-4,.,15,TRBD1,TGTGCCAGCAGCTCCCCTTCACAGGGGAATGAAAAACTGTTTTTT,CASSSPSQGNEKLFF
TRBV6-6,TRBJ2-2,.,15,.,TGTGCCAGCAGTTACATCGAGGGGAGCACCGGGGAGCTGTTTTTT,CASSYIEGSTGELFF
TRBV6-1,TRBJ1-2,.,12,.,TGTGCCAGCAGTGACCGACAGTGGGGCTACACCTTC,CASSDRQWGYTF
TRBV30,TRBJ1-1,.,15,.,TGTGCCTGGAGCCTCGTTGACCGAGAGTTCCCTGAAGCTTTCTTT,CAWSLVDREFPEAFF
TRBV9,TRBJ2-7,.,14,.,TGTGCCAGCAGCCCTGGACAGCGATCCTACGAGCAGTACTTC,CASSPGQRSYEQYF
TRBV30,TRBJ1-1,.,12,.,TGTGCTTCGCGCGGGTATAACACTGAAGCTTTCTTT,CASRGYNTEAFF
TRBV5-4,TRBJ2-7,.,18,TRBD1,TGTGCCAGCAGCCCCTCGCCCGGGACAGGGAACGCCGATGTTCTGCAGTACTTC,CASSPSPGTGNADVLQYF
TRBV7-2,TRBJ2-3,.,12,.,TGTGCCAGCAGCTTGTACACAGATACGCAGTATTTT,CASSLYTDTQYF
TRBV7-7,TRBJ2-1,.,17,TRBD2,TGTGCTAGCAGCCTATCTCCTAGCGGGGGGTCCTACAATGAGCAGTTCTTC,CASSLSPSGGSYNEQFF
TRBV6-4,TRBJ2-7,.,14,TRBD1,TGTGCCAGCAGTCGGGACAGGGGCTCCTACGAGCAGTACTTC,CASSRDRGSYEQYF
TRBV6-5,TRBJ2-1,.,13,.,TGTGCCAGCAGTGACCTGACGCGGAATGAGCAGTTCTTC,CASSDLTRNEQFF
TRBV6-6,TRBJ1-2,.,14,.,TGTGCCAGCAGTTACCAAGGGGCTAACTATGGCTACACCTTC,CASSYQGANYGYTF
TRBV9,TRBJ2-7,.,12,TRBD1,TGTGCCAGCAGCGGCACCGGGACAGGGTACCACTTC,CASSGTGTGYHF
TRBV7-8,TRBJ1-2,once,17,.,TGTGCCAGCAGCTTAGGACGGGTTGGCGGAGTCTGGTATGGCTACACCTTC,CASSLGRVGGVWYGYTF
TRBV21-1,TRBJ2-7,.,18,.,TGTGCCAGCAGCAAAGTTCGGTTTATGGGACAGGGGGCCTACGAGCAGTACTTC,CASSKVRFMGQGAYEQYF